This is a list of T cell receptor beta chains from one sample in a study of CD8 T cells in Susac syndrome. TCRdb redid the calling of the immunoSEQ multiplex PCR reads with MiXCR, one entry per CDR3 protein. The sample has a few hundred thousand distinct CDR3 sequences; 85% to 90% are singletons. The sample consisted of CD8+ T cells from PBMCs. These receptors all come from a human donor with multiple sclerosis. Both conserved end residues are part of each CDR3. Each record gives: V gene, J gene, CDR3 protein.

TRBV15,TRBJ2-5,CATSNRAGTSGETQYF
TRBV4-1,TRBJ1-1,CASSQEFLGTTEVFF
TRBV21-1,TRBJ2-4,CAVPDIQYF
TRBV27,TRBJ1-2,CASLGIDGYTF
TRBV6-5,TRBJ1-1,CASSYHAGHTEAFF
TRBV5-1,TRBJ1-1,CASSLSQTGANTEAFF
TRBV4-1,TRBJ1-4,CASSQVSGGQTEKLFF
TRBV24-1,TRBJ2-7,CATSDTDLGEQYF
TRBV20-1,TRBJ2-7,CSARTQLAPQQYF
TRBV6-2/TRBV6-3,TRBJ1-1,CASSYSNLVALDATTEAFF
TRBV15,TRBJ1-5,CATSRGPRGISNQPQHF
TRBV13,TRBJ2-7,CASSFSRSLYEQYF
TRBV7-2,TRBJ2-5,CASSLGWASGETQYF
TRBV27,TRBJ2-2,CASSLNLAGELFF
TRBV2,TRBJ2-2,CASTWQGVTGELFF
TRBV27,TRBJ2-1,CASSPQEGGGNEQFF
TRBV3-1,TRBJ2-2,CASSQDIFPGTGRELFF
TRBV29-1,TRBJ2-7,CSVEDSKGDAEQYF
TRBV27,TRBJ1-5,CASSRGTAQPQHF
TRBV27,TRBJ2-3,CASSSRSRTDTQYF
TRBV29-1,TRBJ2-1,CSVIGFIGEQFF
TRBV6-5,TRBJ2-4,CASSYREGGWGEENIQYF
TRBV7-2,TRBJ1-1,CASSYVWTGKGLNTEAFF
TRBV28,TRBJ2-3,CASSHLAGGPTDTQYF
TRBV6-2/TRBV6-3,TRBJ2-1,CASSPLVYNEQFF
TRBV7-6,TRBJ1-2,CASTPGTGDALSYTF
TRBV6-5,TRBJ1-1,CASSQTGVNTEAFF
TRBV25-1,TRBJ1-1,CASSGLGQGKTEAFF
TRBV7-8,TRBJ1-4,CASSLGQGVLINEKLFF
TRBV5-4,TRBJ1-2,CASSLADPGVYGYTF
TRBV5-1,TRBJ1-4,CASSLRGVGILFF
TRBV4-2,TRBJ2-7,CASSQVTGPSYEQYF
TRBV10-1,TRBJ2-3,CASSESDREDGTDTQYF
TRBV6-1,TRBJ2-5,CASSASDGLEETQYF
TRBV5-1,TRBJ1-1,CAFSLAGGYTEAFF
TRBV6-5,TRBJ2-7,CASTPIAGDEQYF
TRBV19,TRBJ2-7,CASSVGQGIYEQYF
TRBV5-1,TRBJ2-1,CASSLPLDRGQDQSSYNEQFF
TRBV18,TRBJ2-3,CASSPPVWGETDTQYF
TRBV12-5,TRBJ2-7,CASGLRLAGKLIYEQYF